This is a list of T cell receptor beta chains from one sample in a study of blood T cell repertoires in COVID-19. Using immunoSEQ multiplex PCR, the repertoire was profiled, and TCRdb retains in-frame clones only, with some absent. Of over 150,000 clones in the sample, about 83% were seen once. Source material: peripheral blood. These receptors came from an elderly woman with COVID-19, enrolled during active disease. Each CDR3 is given with its conserved first and last residue. D genes are given only for firm matches. Only some rows state a clone size, as once, few, many or a class for expanded clones.

TRBD1,TRBV28,TRBJ1-2,few,CASTIQGGGYTF,TGTGCCAGCACCATCCAGGGGGGAGGCTACACCTTC
NA,TRBV7-6,TRBJ2-2,NA,CASSFGAGASKNTGELFF,TGTGCCAGCAGCTTTGGGGCGGGGGCCAGTAAGAACACCGGGGAGCTGTTTTTT
TRBD2,TRBV4-1,TRBJ2-7,few,CASSQAVGTSEYEQYF,TGCGCCAGCAGCCAAGCAGTCGGGACTAGCGAGTACGAGCAGTACTTC
TRBD1,TRBV6-6,TRBJ1-2,NA,CASSYGPRTGGSYTF,TGTGCCAGCAGTTACGGCCCTCGGACAGGGGGAAGCTACACCTTC
NA,TRBV4-1,TRBJ1-6,few,CASSQARPGDSPLHF,TGCGCCAGCAGCCAAGCGAGGCCCGGGGATTCACCCCTCCACTTT
NA,TRBV9,TRBJ2-7,NA,CASSVGDEDYTYEQYF,TGTGCCAGCAGCGTAGGCGATGAGGACTACACTTACGAGCAGTACTTC
TRBD1,TRBV5-1,TRBJ2-1,NA,CASSFRDRLYNEQFF,TGCGCCAGCAGCTTCCGGGACAGGTTATACAATGAGCAGTTCTTC
NA,TRBV9,TRBJ2-7,NA,CASSVDTGGAHNEQYF,TGTGCCAGCAGCGTAGACACGGGGGGCGCGCACAACGAGCAGTACTTC
NA,TRBV6-5,TRBJ1-6,NA,CASKAAHNSPLHF,TGTGCCAGCAAGGCGGCCCATAATTCACCCCTCCACTTT
TRBD2,TRBV3-1/TRBV3-2,TRBJ2-7,NA,CASSQAGGAYEQYF,TGTGCCAGCAGCCAAGCGGGGGGGGCCTACGAGCAGTACTTC
NA,TRBV19,TRBJ2-7,NA,CASSNRRDGPYEQYF,TGTGCCAGTAGTAATAGGAGGGATGGTCCCTACGAGCAGTACTTC
TRBD1,TRBV29-1,TRBJ1-5,few,CSVEGQGSNQPQHF,TGCAGCGTTGAGGGACAGGGGAGCAATCAGCCCCAGCATTTT
TRBD1,TRBV3-1/TRBV3-2,TRBJ2-7,NA,CATARDRVGEQYF,TGTGCCACCGCGAGGGACAGGGTAGGCGAGCAGTACTTC
NA,TRBV28,TRBJ1-5,NA,CASSLTGSSNQPQHF,TGTGCCAGCAGTTTAACAGGGTCTAGCAATCAGCCCCAGCATTTT
TRBD2,TRBV6-5,TRBJ2-7,NA,CASSFTGTNYYEQYF,TGTGCCAGCAGTTTCACCGGGACTAATTACTACGAGCAGTACTTC
NA,TRBV30,TRBJ2-1,NA,CAWNLDTWVNEQFF,TGTGCCTGGAATCTCGACACCTGGGTCAATGAGCAGTTCTTC
NA,TRBV19,TRBJ2-3,once,CASRDGSGLRTDTQYF,TGTGCCAGTAGGGACGGGTCGGGACTCCGCACAGATACGCAGTATTTT
TRBD1,TRBV12-5,TRBJ1-2,NA,CASGLVHPGQGARYSVGYTF,TGTGCTAGTGGTTTGGTCCATCCGGGACAGGGGGCGCGATATTCCGTTGGCTACACCTTC
NA,TRBV29-1,TRBJ2-5,NA,CSVDLQETQYF,TGCAGCGTTGACCTCCAAGAGACCCAGTACTTC
NA,TRBV21-1,TRBJ2-7,NA,CASSKEGLAGVKLSYEQYF,TGTGCCAGCAGCAAGGAGGGACTAGCGGGGGTCAAGCTCTCCTACGAGCAGTACTTC
NA,TRBV12-5,TRBJ1-1,NA,CASGGATNTEAFF,TGTGCTAGTGGGGGGGCAACTAACACTGAAGCTTTCTTT
TRBD1,TRBV5-1,TRBJ1-6,NA,CASSAGQGFPPLHF,TGCGCCAGCAGCGCGGGACAGGGTTTTCCACCCCTCCACTTT
NA,TRBV27,TRBJ2-2,NA,CASRDTYYTGELFF,TGTGCCAGCAGGGACACTTACTACACCGGGGAGCTGTTTTTT
TRBD1,TRBV15,TRBJ1-5,NA,CATSNTGGRWTQHF,TGTGCCACCAGCAACACAGGGGGGAGGTGGACCCAGCATTTT
NA,TRBV7-2,TRBJ2-1,NA,CASSSRFSWEMRTYNEQFF,TGTGCCAGCAGCTCCCGATTCTCGTGGGAGATGAGGACCTACAATGAGCAGTTCTTC
NA,TRBV5-1,TRBJ1-5,NA,CASSLNSNQPQHF,TGCGCCAGCAGCCTAAATAGCAATCAGCCCCAGCATTTT
TRBD2,TRBV19,TRBJ2-7,NA,CASSMRTDVAGDKSYEQYF,TGTGCCAGTAGTATGAGGACGGACGTAGCGGGAGATAAATCCTACGAGCAGTACTTC
TRBD2,TRBV9,TRBJ2-2,NA,CASSVGYLRGGHTGELFF,TGTGCCAGCAGCGTAGGGTATTTGCGGGGGGGACACACCGGGGAGCTGTTTTTT
NA,TRBV5-1,TRBJ1-4,NA,CASSLAGWDEKLFF,TGCGCCAGCAGTCTGGCAGGGTGGGATGAAAAACTGTTTTTT
NA,TRBV9,TRBJ2-2,once,CASSGRQVYTGELFF,TGTGCCAGCAGCGGAAGACAGGTGTACACCGGGGAGCTGTTTTTT
NA,TRBV19,TRBJ1-1,NA,CASSIDYSMNTEAFF,TGTGCCAGTAGTATAGATTACAGCATGAACACTGAAGCTTTCTTT
TRBD2,TRBV5-6,TRBJ2-7,NA,CASSLTPAGGEYEQYF,TGTGCCAGCAGCTTAACCCCAGCGGGAGGGGAGTACGAGCAGTACTTC
NA,TRBV7-9,TRBJ2-3,NA,CASSPTGPSTDTQYF,TGTGCCAGCAGCCCTACAGGGCCCAGCACAGATACGCAGTATTTT
NA,TRBV6-2/TRBV6-3,TRBJ2-7,once,CASSDTPKKYF,TGTGCCAGCAGTGACACCCCAAAAAAGTACTTC
NA,TRBV19,TRBJ2-7,NA,CATAGTASYEQYF,TGTGCCACCGCCGGGACTGCCTCCTACGAGCAGTACTTC
NA,TRBV5-4,TRBJ2-1,NA,CASSAGVANEQFF,TGTGCCAGCAGCGCAGGGGTAGCGAATGAGCAGTTCTTC
NA,TRBV7-2,TRBJ1-2,NA,CASSLAPGNVNGYTF,TGTGCCAGCAGCTTAGCGCCAGGGAACGTGAATGGCTACACCTTC
NA,TRBV4-1,TRBJ1-3,few,CASSQDPGSGNTIYF,TGCGCCAGCAGCCAAGATCCGGGCTCTGGAAACACCATATATTTT
TRBD2,TRBV28,TRBJ2-2,NA,CASSLLTSGRVDTGELFF,TGTGCCAGCAGTTTATTGACTAGCGGGAGGGTCGACACCGGGGAGCTGTTTTTT
TRBD1,TRBV28,TRBJ1-2,NA,CASTVTGVHYGYTF,TGTGCCAGCACCGTGACAGGGGTTCACTATGGCTACACCTTC
TRBD1,TRBV7-9,TRBJ1-1,NA,CASSLDRVNTEAFF,TGTGCCAGCAGCCTGGACAGGGTGAACACTGAAGCTTTCTTT
TRBD2,TRBV6-5,TRBJ2-7,NA,CASSPLGGAIYEQYF,TGTGCCAGCAGTCCCCTGGGAGGGGCGATCTACGAGCAGTACTTC
NA,TRBV15,TRBJ1-2,NA,CATSRDPTDNYGYTF,TGTGCCACCAGCAGAGACCCGACTGATAACTATGGCTACACCTTC
NA,TRBV9,TRBJ2-5,NA,CASSVVLGGVETQYF,TGTGCCAGCAGCGTAGTTCTGGGGGGAGTCGAGACCCAGTACTTC
TRBD2,TRBV6-6,TRBJ2-1,NA,CASSYLRREGLNEQFF,TGTGCCAGCAGTTACTTAAGGCGGGAGGGCCTCAATGAGCAGTTCTTC